This entry features one T cell receptor (beta chain) sequence. This sample was included in a study of shared clonotypes between healthy human individuals. The CDR3 sequence is 20 residues long. Germline CDR1 reads GTSNPN; CDR2 reads SVGIG (reference sequence). Trimming took 2 bases from V and 0 from J; bases not matched to a gene: 18. Data came from immunoSEQ multiplex PCR; TCRdb stores just in-frame clones and leaves some out. The sample includes about 2 million clones, over 85% of them seen just once. Selected positively for CCR7 and CD45RO-negative, naive CD8 cells excluded terminally differentiated effector memory CD45RA+ cells.

The source is a man aged 18 to 30 in good health. The sequencing sample was made of naive CD8+ T cells sorted from blood. The V call is TRBV30, the J call TRBJ1-4; TRBD1 agrees at 7 bases. The CDR3 bases are TGTGCCTGGAGTATCCAATTGGGACAGCAATTCACTGCAACTAATGAAAAACTGTTTTTT. This gives the protein CAWSIQLGQQFTATNEKLFF.